The rows below give T cell receptor beta chains drawn from one sample of a study of T cells in Graves' hyperthyroidism and ophthalmopathy. TCRdb itself ran the multiplex PCR reads through MiXCR, one entry per CDR3 protein. The sample gives a few hundred thousand distinct CDR3 sequences, roughly 20% of which show up once; under 55% is in the top ten. The sequenced material came from blood. The receptors come from a woman aged 50 to 65 with Graves' hyperthyroidism. Both conserved end residues are part of each CDR3. A D gene is named only where the DNA matches it firmly. Clone size is shown for a subset of rows, as once, few, many or a class of expanded clone.

V gene: TRBV10-3
D gene: NA
clone size: many
J gene: TRBJ2-2
CDR3 protein: CAISTSSNTGELFF
CDR3 DNA: TGTGCCATCAGCACCTCGTCGAACACCGGGGAGCTGTTTTTT

V gene: TRBV4-1
D gene: NA
clone size: NA
J gene: TRBJ2-7
CDR3 protein: CASSQAKVRAGEQYF
CDR3 DNA: TGCGCCAGCAGCCAAGCAAAGGTCCGCGCGGGGGAGCAGTACTTC

V gene: TRBV28
D gene: NA
clone size: many
J gene: TRBJ2-1
CDR3 protein: CASSLMMEYNEQFF
CDR3 DNA: TGTGCCAGCAGTTTAATGATGGAGTACAATGAGCAGTTCTTC

V gene: TRBV7-9
D gene: NA
clone size: few
J gene: TRBJ2-1
CDR3 protein: CASSSGISSYNEQFF
CDR3 DNA: TGTGCCAGCAGCTCAGGGATAAGCTCCTACAATGAGCAGTTCTTC

V gene: TRBV2
D gene: NA
clone size: many
J gene: TRBJ2-7
CDR3 protein: CASSELVDEQYF
CDR3 DNA: TGTGCCAGCAGTGAACTAGTAGACGAGCAGTACTTC

V gene: TRBV12-3/TRBV12-4
D gene: NA
clone size: many
J gene: TRBJ1-5
CDR3 protein: CASRSGARGDQPQHF
CDR3 DNA: TGTGCCAGCAGATCCGGCGCCAGGGGAGATCAGCCCCAGCATTTT

V gene: TRBV28
D gene: TRBD1
clone size: NA
J gene: TRBJ1-1
CDR3 protein: CASSVTGGAFSTEAFF
CDR3 DNA: TGTGCCAGCAGTGTAACAGGGGGCGCGTTTAGCACTGAAGCTTTCTTT

V gene: TRBV7-2
D gene: TRBD1
clone size: NA
J gene: TRBJ1-1
CDR3 protein: CASSYYTGGWVNTEAFF
CDR3 DNA: TGTGCCAGCAGCTACTATACAGGGGGTTGGGTGAACACTGAAGCTTTCTTT

V gene: TRBV6-1
D gene: NA
clone size: few
J gene: TRBJ2-5
CDR3 protein: CASSQGAGHQETQYF
CDR3 DNA: TGTGCCAGCAGTCAAGGGGCAGGCCACCAAGAGACCCAGTACTTC

V gene: TRBV7-3
D gene: TRBD2
clone size: NA
J gene: TRBJ2-3
CDR3 protein: CASSRQRGSTDTQYF
CDR3 DNA: TGTGCCAGCAGTCGTCAGCGGGGTAGCACAGATACGCAGTATTTT

V gene: TRBV29-1
D gene: NA
clone size: NA
J gene: TRBJ2-2
CDR3 protein: CSVLGGASGELFF
CDR3 DNA: TGCAGCGTCTTAGGGGGGGCCAGCGGGGAGCTGTTTTTT

V gene: TRBV3-1
D gene: NA
clone size: many
J gene: TRBJ2-4
CDR3 protein: CASSQAGTQNIQYF
CDR3 DNA: TGTGCCAGCAGCCAAGCTGGGACTCAAAACATTCAGTACTTC

V gene: TRBV6-1
D gene: TRBD1
clone size: NA
J gene: TRBJ2-4
CDR3 protein: CASSYSRQGENIQYF
CDR3 DNA: TGTGCCAGCAGTTATTCCAGGCAGGGGGAAAACATTCAGTACTTC

V gene: TRBV7-2
D gene: TRBD1
clone size: many
J gene: TRBJ1-2
CDR3 protein: CASSRGQGIPGGYTF
CDR3 DNA: TGTGCCAGCAGCCGGGGACAGGGCATACCCGGCGGCTACACCTTC

V gene: TRBV6-1
D gene: NA
clone size: NA
J gene: TRBJ1-5
CDR3 protein: CASSALQPQHF
CDR3 DNA: TGTGCCAGCAGTGCCCTTCAGCCCCAGCATTTT

V gene: TRBV15
D gene: NA
clone size: many
J gene: TRBJ2-2
CDR3 protein: CATSSSGGSGELFF
CDR3 DNA: TGTGCCACCAGCAGCAGTGGGGGGTCCGGGGAGCTGTTTTTT

V gene: TRBV20-1
D gene: NA
clone size: many
J gene: TRBJ1-4
CDR3 protein: CSALHQGFLGGTNEKLFF
CDR3 DNA: TGCAGTGCTTTACACCAGGGATTCCTAGGGGGAACTAATGAAAAACTGTTTTTT

V gene: TRBV3-1
D gene: TRBD1
clone size: many
J gene: TRBJ1-2
CDR3 protein: CASSQTGTGYTF
CDR3 DNA: TGTGCCAGCAGCCAGACAGGGACTGGCTACACCTTC

V gene: TRBV4-2
D gene: NA
clone size: few
J gene: TRBJ2-7
CDR3 protein: CASSRGPGRGAEQYF
CDR3 DNA: TGTGCCAGCAGCCGAGGACCGGGCAGGGGCGCCGAGCAGTACTTC

V gene: TRBV2
D gene: TRBD2
clone size: many
J gene: TRBJ2-1
CDR3 protein: CASSPGLAGGSYNEQFF
CDR3 DNA: TGTGCCAGCAGTCCGGGACTAGCGGGAGGGTCCTACAATGAGCAGTTCTTC

V gene: TRBV20-1
D gene: NA
clone size: few
J gene: TRBJ1-2
CDR3 protein: CSARDQTDYGYTF
CDR3 DNA: TGCAGTGCTAGAGATCAGACGGACTATGGCTACACCTTC

V gene: TRBV2
D gene: TRBD1
clone size: many
J gene: TRBJ2-1
CDR3 protein: CVSGTGPGSEQFF
CDR3 DNA: TGTGTATCAGGGACAGGGCCTGGCAGTGAGCAGTTCTTC

V gene: TRBV12-3/TRBV12-4
D gene: NA
clone size: NA
J gene: TRBJ1-6
CDR3 protein: CAISDPRQGVDSPLHF
CDR3 DNA: TGTGCCATCAGTGACCCCAGGCAGGGCGTGGATTCACCCCTCCACTTT

V gene: TRBV11-2
D gene: NA
clone size: many
J gene: TRBJ2-5
CDR3 protein: CASSSYHPTQETQYF
CDR3 DNA: TGTGCCAGCAGCTCTTACCATCCGACCCAAGAGACCCAGTACTTC

V gene: TRBV20-1
D gene: NA
clone size: many
J gene: TRBJ1-1
CDR3 protein: CSAQDQVEAFF
CDR3 DNA: TGCAGTGCTCAAGATCAGGTCGAAGCTTTCTTT

V gene: TRBV30
D gene: NA
clone size: NA
J gene: TRBJ2-3
CDR3 protein: CAWSVEDTDTQYF
CDR3 DNA: TGTGCCTGGAGTGTGGAGGATACAGATACGCAGTATTTT

V gene: TRBV11-2
D gene: TRBD2
clone size: NA
J gene: TRBJ2-5
CDR3 protein: CASSRLAGGVETQYF
CDR3 DNA: TGTGCCAGCAGCCGACTAGCGGGAGGGGTGGAGACCCAGTACTTC

V gene: TRBV20-1
D gene: NA
clone size: few
J gene: TRBJ1-3
CDR3 protein: CSAKPHFGENGNTIYF
CDR3 DNA: TGCAGTGCTAAACCTCATTTCGGAGAAAACGGAAACACCATATATTTT

V gene: TRBV20-1
D gene: NA
clone size: NA
J gene: TRBJ1-2
CDR3 protein: CSASWEGGGGYTF
CDR3 DNA: TGCAGTGCCTCATGGGAAGGGGGTGGAGGCTACACCTTC

V gene: TRBV2
D gene: TRBD2
clone size: few
J gene: TRBJ2-5
CDR3 protein: CASSDVGGETQYF
CDR3 DNA: TGTGCCAGCAGTGATGTCGGGGGGGAGACCCAGTACTTC

V gene: TRBV2
D gene: NA
clone size: few
J gene: TRBJ2-1
CDR3 protein: CASSVTGGLYNEQFF
CDR3 DNA: TGTGCCAGTAGTGTTACCGGGGGGCTATACAATGAGCAGTTCTTC

V gene: TRBV7-2
D gene: NA
clone size: NA
J gene: TRBJ1-5
CDR3 protein: CAGSLSNQPQHF
CDR3 DNA: TGTGCCGGCAGCCTGAGTAATCAGCCCCAGCATTTT

V gene: TRBV20-1
D gene: NA
clone size: many
J gene: TRBJ2-4
CDR3 protein: CSARDYGGTKNIQYF
CDR3 DNA: TGCAGTGCTAGGGACTACGGAGGGACCAAAAACATTCAGTACTTC

V gene: TRBV19
D gene: NA
clone size: NA
J gene: TRBJ1-3
CDR3 protein: CASSIIGNTIYF
CDR3 DNA: TGTGCCAGTAGTATTATTGGAAACACCATATATTTT

V gene: TRBV2
D gene: TRBD1
clone size: many
J gene: TRBJ1-4
CDR3 protein: CASRSTGSDEKLFF
CDR3 DNA: TGTGCCAGCAGATCGACAGGGTCTGATGAAAAACTGTTTTTT

V gene: TRBV4-1
D gene: NA
clone size: NA
J gene: TRBJ2-7
CDR3 protein: CASSHTATYEQYF
CDR3 DNA: TGCGCCAGCAGCCACACCGCGACCTACGAGCAGTACTTC

V gene: TRBV5-4
D gene: NA
clone size: many
J gene: TRBJ2-7
CDR3 protein: CASSSEGTPLGLGEQYF
CDR3 DNA: TGTGCCAGCAGCTCCGAAGGGACTCCCCTCGGCTTAGGCGAGCAGTACTTC

V gene: TRBV3-1
D gene: TRBD2
clone size: many
J gene: TRBJ2-1
CDR3 protein: CASSQDWLAGGRNEQFF
CDR3 DNA: TGTGCCAGCAGCCAAGATTGGCTAGCGGGAGGAAGGAATGAGCAGTTCTTC

V gene: TRBV5-1
D gene: NA
clone size: NA
J gene: TRBJ1-2
CDR3 protein: CASSLIGVAGSYGYTF
CDR3 DNA: TGCGCCAGCAGCTTGATTGGAGTGGCGGGGTCTTATGGCTACACCTTC

V gene: TRBV5-1
D gene: NA
clone size: NA
J gene: TRBJ1-2
CDR3 protein: CASSPDGGVANYGYTF
CDR3 DNA: TGCGCCAGCAGCCCGGATGGGGGAGTCGCTAACTATGGCTACACCTTC

V gene: TRBV20-1
D gene: NA
clone size: many
J gene: TRBJ2-3
CDR3 protein: CSASGSGPSTDTQYF
CDR3 DNA: TGCAGTGCTAGTGGAAGCGGGCCTAGCACAGATACGCAGTATTTT

V gene: TRBV5-1
D gene: TRBD2
clone size: few
J gene: TRBJ2-5
CDR3 protein: CASQLAGDPFF
CDR3 DNA: TGCGCCAGCCAACTAGCGGGAGACCCGTTCTTC

V gene: TRBV29-1
D gene: NA
clone size: NA
J gene: TRBJ2-5
CDR3 protein: CSVVSLYQETQYF
CDR3 DNA: TGCAGCGTTGTGTCCCTGTACCAAGAGACCCAGTACTTC

V gene: TRBV5-1
D gene: NA
clone size: many
J gene: TRBJ2-5
CDR3 protein: CASSRTGMIAQETQYF
CDR3 DNA: TGCGCCAGCAGCAGGACGGGGATGATAGCTCAAGAGACCCAGTACTTC

V gene: TRBV7-9
D gene: NA
clone size: NA
J gene: TRBJ1-1
CDR3 protein: CASSLDGSRDTEAFF
CDR3 DNA: TGTGCCAGCAGCTTAGACGGTTCACGAGACACTGAAGCTTTCTTT

V gene: TRBV11-2
D gene: NA
clone size: NA
J gene: TRBJ2-1
CDR3 protein: CASSTGSQYNEQFF
CDR3 DNA: TGTGCCAGCAGCACAGGGAGTCAGTACAATGAGCAGTTCTTC

V gene: TRBV6-1
D gene: TRBD2
clone size: many
J gene: TRBJ2-7
CDR3 protein: CASRPGLAGVHEQYF
CDR3 DNA: TGTGCCAGCAGGCCTGGACTAGCGGGAGTTCACGAGCAGTACTTC

V gene: TRBV9
D gene: NA
clone size: few
J gene: TRBJ2-7
CDR3 protein: CASSVDGSLTYEQYF
CDR3 DNA: TGTGCCAGCAGCGTAGACGGGAGCTTGACTTACGAGCAGTACTTC

V gene: TRBV19
D gene: TRBD1
clone size: NA
J gene: TRBJ1-4
CDR3 protein: CASSMDRGSQQLFF
CDR3 DNA: TGTGCCAGTAGTATGGACAGGGGATCGCAGCAACTGTTTTTT

V gene: TRBV29-1
D gene: TRBD2
clone size: NA
J gene: TRBJ2-1
CDR3 protein: CSVDGMASGGEAYNEQFF
CDR3 DNA: TGCAGCGTTGATGGAATGGCTAGCGGGGGGGAAGCCTACAATGAGCAGTTCTTC

V gene: TRBV20-1
D gene: TRBD1
clone size: few
J gene: TRBJ2-2
CDR3 protein: CSASRQGSTGELFF
CDR3 DNA: TGCAGTGCTAGCAGACAGGGCAGCACCGGGGAGCTGTTTTTT

V gene: TRBV3-1
D gene: TRBD2
clone size: many
J gene: TRBJ2-7
CDR3 protein: CASSHPKGGNLYEQYF
CDR3 DNA: TGTGCCAGCAGCCATCCAAAGGGAGGGAACCTATACGAGCAGTACTTC

V gene: TRBV6-5
D gene: TRBD1
clone size: few
J gene: TRBJ2-1
CDR3 protein: CASSHPRDRYNEQFF
CDR3 DNA: TGTGCCAGCAGTCACCCCCGGGACAGGTACAATGAGCAGTTCTTC